These 18 T cell receptor beta chains share one sample of origin, sequenced in a study. TCRdb redid the calling of the 5' RACE reads with MiXCR, one entry per CDR3 protein. The data hold about 5,700 distinct CDR3 sequences, with 30% to 40% observed a single time. Input material: naive CD4+ T cells sorted from a lymph node. Subset meaning: naive CD4+ T cells, CD4+CD45RA+CD25-. These receptor sequences come from a female donor with breast cancer.

Note on this clonotype: A much larger clone differs from this one at a single base, so this may be a read error. This chain links TRBV29-1 with TRBJ1-1; a possible D gene is TRBD1 (5 bases). CDR3 length equals 19 residues. CDR1 is SQVTM and CDR2 is ANQGSEA in the germline V gene. The CDR3 DNA is TGCAGCGTTGAAGTGCAGTCGGCGGACCGGGGGTATATGAACACTAAAGCTTTCTTT. This gives the protein CSVEVQSADRGYMNTKAFF.

This clonotype was seen just once. The J gene is TRBJ1-2, the V gene TRBV12-3 or TRBV12-4, with TRBD1 as a possible D gene (5 bases). V shed 3 bases and J shed 6 bases, with 11 bases lying between them. The CDR3 loop spans 13 amino acids. The CDR3 here is CASSLGRGDGYTF. Written as DNA, the CDR3 is TGTGCCAGCAGTTTGGGACGAGGGGATGGCTACACCTTC.

Within the sample, this clonotype is medium-sized. The V gene is TRBV5-1, the J gene TRBJ1-2; D perhaps matches TRBD1 (5 bases). V lost 5 bases, J lost 6 bases, and 29 bases lay in between. Germline CDR1 and CDR2: SGHRS and YFSETQ. The CDR3 loop spans 18 amino acids. The CDR3 DNA sequence: TGCGCCAGCAGTAACTCAGGGAACAGATTTATACCTAGTGATGGCTACACCTTC. Residues: CASSNSGNRFIPSDGYTF.

The chain uses TRBV28 and TRBJ2-7, with 7 nucleotides matching TRBD2. CDR1 MDHEN and CDR2 SYDVKM come from the germline V gene. This CDR3 is built from 13 residues. V trimming: 8 bases; J trimming: 7 bases; junction bases outside the gene matches: 11. The CDR3 sequence is CASGLPGGYEQYF. The DNA for the CDR3 is TGTGCCAGCGGCTTGCCCGGGGGGTATGAGCAGTACTTC.

By share, this clonotype ranks as medium-sized. The gene calls are TRBV7-3 and TRBJ1-6, with D unresolved. V shed 2 bases and J shed 10 bases, with 9 bases lying between them. The CDR3 spans 13 residues. Germline assignment: CDR1 SGHTA and CDR2 FQGTGA. The CDR3 DNA is TGTGCCAGCAGCTTAGGTGGCCGGTCACCCCTCCACTTT. This sequence encodes CASSLGGRSPLHF.

This clonotype was found once. The genes are TRBV20-1 and TRBJ1-5; D is undetermined. The CDR3 is made up of 12 amino acids. Germline assignment: CDR1 DFQATT and CDR2 SNEGSKA (reference sequence). Deletions cut 0 bases from V and 11 bases from J, with 11 bases between. Written as DNA, the CDR3 is TGCAGTGCTAGAGACCCGGTAAGGGCCCAGCATTTT. Protein product: CSARDPVRAQHF.

In this sample, this clonotype turned up a few times. The chain employs TRBV5-1 and TRBJ1-4; 10 bases agree with TRBD1. The germline CDR1 and CDR2 sequences are SGHRS and YFSETQ. V gave up 0 bases and J gave up 8 bases; unmatched junction bases: 1. The CDR3 loop spans 14 amino acids. The chain's CDR3 is CASSLVTGGEKLFF. CDR3 nucleotides: TGCGCCAGCAGCTTGGTGACAGGGGGCGAAAAACTGTTTTTT.

Sample share makes this clonotype medium-sized. This sequence joins TRBV5-5 and TRBJ2-2, with 8 positions matching TRBD2. The CDR3 length is 16 residues. Germline trimming cut 3 bases from V and 5 bases from J; bases unmatched to any gene: 9. The germline CDR1 and CDR2 sequences are SGHKS and YYEKEE (reference sequence). The CDR3 nucleotides are TGTGCCAGCAGCTCATTCCCGGGAGGGGATACCGGGGAGCTGTTTTTT. This sequence encodes CASSSFPGGDTGELFF.

By frequency in the sample, this clonotype is medium-sized. This rearrangement joins TRBV6-5 to TRBJ1-1; D ambiguous. The V end was cut by 6 bases, the J end by 3 bases, with 14 bases between. There are 14 residues in the CDR3. Germline values: CDR1 MNHEY, CDR2 SVGAGI. The CDR3 DNA follows: TGTGCCAGCAGGATTGACCCGGACGACACTGAAGCTTTCTTT. Its translation is CASRIDPDDTEAFF.

By proportion, this clonotype is medium-sized. The V gene is TRBV7-2, the J gene TRBJ1-6; D gene ambiguous. Germline V CDR1 and CDR2: SGHTA, FQGNSA. The CDR3 runs 13 residues. Between the trimmed V and J ends, which lost 5 bases and 9 bases, there was a span of 11 bases. Here the CDR3 DNA reads TGTGCCAGCAGCCCCTCGTCCATTTCACCCCTCCACTTT. It codes for CASSPSSISPLHF.

The chain links TRBV7-9 to TRBJ1-3; no reliable D call. CDR3 length: 13 amino acids. Germline CDR1 and CDR2: SEHNR and FQNEAQ (reference sequence). The V and J ends lost 5 bases and 3 bases respectively, with 8 bases between them. CDR3 loop: CASSASFGNTIYF. CDR3 coding DNA: TGTGCCAGCAGCGCCTCCTTTGGAAACACCATATATTTT. Drawing the rest from reference TRBV7-9 and TRBJ1-3, the complete variable domain is DTGVSQNPRHKITKRGQNVTFRCDPISEHNRLYWYRQTLGQGPEFLTYFQNEAQLEKSRLLSDRFSAERPKGSFSTLEIQRTEQGDSAMYLCASSASFGNTIYFGEGSWLTVV.

Notes on this clonotype: A read error may explain this, as a much larger clone is one base away. V gene TRBV5-1 combines with J gene TRBJ2-7; 7 bases map to TRBD2. CDR3 size: 17 residues. J gave up 2 bases and V 3 bases, and 14 bases lay outside the gene matches. Germline V gene lookup returns CDR1 SGHRS and CDR2 YFSETQ. CDR3 sequence: CASSSSYSSGTAYEQYF. CDR3 bases: TGCGCCAGCAGCTCTTCTTATTCGAGCGGGACGGCCTACGAGCAGTACTTC.

This chain connects TRBV5-4 to TRBJ1-1; the D is unclear. V lost 0 bases, J lost 4 bases, and 10 bases lay in between. Germline V CDR1 and CDR2: SGHNT, YYREEE (reference sequence). The CDR3 is 14 amino acids. CDR3 in amino acids: CASSLDSLVTEAFF. Here the CDR3 DNA reads TGTGCCAGCAGCTTGGACAGCCTGGTCACTGAAGCTTTCTTT.

This clonotype is large by share. The chain has TRBV10-3 and TRBJ2-3; weak D call: TRBD2 (6 bases). Trimming left V 3 bases short and J 6 bases short, with 13 bases between. The CDR3 covers 14 residues. Germline V gives CDR1 ENHRY, CDR2 SYGVKD. The CDR3 sequence: CAISEGAGRDTQYF. CDR3 bases: TGTGCCATCAGTGAAGGGGCAGGGAGGGATACGCAGTATTTT.

Details on this clonotype: A much larger clonotype is one base distant, so this may be a read error. No conserved phenylalanine or tryptophan is present at the end of the CDR3, so a read error is the likely explanation. The rearrangement joins TRBV7-2 to TRBJ1-2, with 8 bases lining up with TRBD1. Trimming cost V 6 bases and J 0 bases; bases outside gene matches: 6. Germline CDR1 is SGHTA and CDR2 is FQGNSA. The CDR3 loop spans 15 amino acids. The CDR3 reads CASRPQGQANYGYTS. The CDR3 nucleotides are TGTGCCAGCAGACCCCAGGGACAGGCTAACTATGGCTACACCTCC.

This clonotype was seen a handful of times. The chain has TRBV29-1 and TRBJ2-3; D unclear. Between the trimmed V and J ends, which lost 5 bases and 1 base, there was a span of 13 bases. The CDR3 has 14 amino acids. CDR1 and CDR2 from the germline V gene are SQVTM and ANQGSEA. The CDR3 nucleotides are TGCAGCGTTTTAGTCCGAGACGGCACAGATACGCAGTATTTT. Translating it yields CSVLVRDGTDTQYF.

In this sample, this clonotype turned up a few times. The DNA of the CDR3 is TGTGCCAGCAGCTTGATCCAGGGTGGTGAGCAGTTCTTC. It yields the protein CASSLIQGGEQFF. The chain joins TRBV11-2 to TRBJ2-1, with D perhaps TRBD1 (5 bases). CDR1 is SGHAT and CDR2 is FQNNGV in the germline V gene. V dropped 3 bases and J dropped 9 bases, with 12 bases sitting between them. The CDR3 spans 13 residues.

A single count supports this clonotype. V usage is TRBV28 and J usage is TRBJ1-3; possible D gene TRBD1, 6 bases. V was cut by 6 bases and J by 0 bases, with 9 bases left in between. The CDR3 is 14 residues long. Germline V CDR1 and CDR2: MDHEN, SYDVKM. The CDR3 loop reads CASRQGSSGNTIYF. The CDR3, as DNA: TGTGCCAGCAGGCAGGGGAGCTCTGGAAACACCATATATTTT.